Presented here are 14 T cell receptor beta chains from one specimen sequenced in a study of PD-1 blockade in classical Hodgkin lymphoma. TCRdb's table, derived via immunoSEQ multiplex PCR, lists solely in-frame clones and lacks some. The sample has over 70,000 clones; around 90% are singletons. Each and every patient relapsed after autologous stem cell transplantation, and patients got differing brentuximab vedotin exposure. The material sequenced was peripheral blood mononuclear cells (PBMCs), taken at baseline. These receptors originate from a human donor with classical Hodgkin lymphoma.

The chain is built from TRBV20-1 and TRBJ2-1; D might be TRBD2 (5 bases). The germline V gene has CDR1 DFQATT and CDR2 SNEGSKA (reference sequence). Trimming removed 6 bases from V and 10 bases from J, with 13 bases in between. The CDR3 sequence is 11 residues long. This CDR3 is CSARAFGEQFF. The CDR3 DNA reads TGCAGTGCGCGGGCCTTCGGCGAGCAGTTCTTC.

In the case of this clone: Distinct nucleotide sequences in the sample also encode this CDR3. The J gene is TRBJ1-5, the V gene TRBV30; a weak D match, TRBD1 (6 bases). Germline CDR1 GTSNPN, CDR2 SVGIG (reference sequence). The germline V and J ends were trimmed by 3 bases and 1 base, with 7 bases remaining between them. This CDR3 region has 13 residues. The CDR3 sequence: CAWSTGSNQPQHF. CDR3 nucleotides: TGTGCCTGGAGCACAGGGAGCAATCAGCCCCAGCATTTT. Full variable domain (missing parts from reference TRBV30 and TRBJ1-5): SQTIHQWPATLVQPVGSPLSLECTVEGTSNPNLYWYRQAAGRGLQLLFYSVGIGQISSEVPQNLSASRPQDRQFILSSKKLLLSDSGFYLCAWSTGSNQPQHFGDGTRLSIL.

This chain joins TRBV28 and TRBJ2-7; D gene ambiguous. Germline CDR1 reads MDHEN; CDR2 reads SYDVKM. V was cut by 4 bases and J by 3 bases, with 7 bases left in between. The length of the CDR3 is 12 residues. The CDR3 DNA sequence: TGTGCCAGCAGTTCCGACCTCTACGAGCAGTACTTC. Its protein product is CASSSDLYEQYF.

This clone was counted once. J is TRBJ2-2 and V is TRBV30, with 9 bases fitting TRBD1. CDR3 length: 15 amino acids. V dropped 2 bases and J dropped 6; count of bases not matched to a gene: 7. Per germline, CDR1 GTSNPN and CDR2 SVGIG (reference sequence). The CDR3 protein is CAWSPGTGTAGELFF. The CDR3 coding sequence is TGTGCCTGGAGTCCCGGGACAGGGACGGCCGGGGAGCTGTTTTTT.

This clone was observed a handful of times. This sequence joins TRBV5-8 and TRBJ1-1; no reliable D call. The V end was cut by 0 bases, the J end by 4 bases, with 10 bases between. From germline, CDR1 is SGHTS and CDR2 YDEGEE. CDR3 size: 14 residues. CDR3 nucleotide sequence: TGTGCCAGCAGCTTGGCCAGCCTTGCCACTGAAGCTTTCTTT. Amino acid sequence: CASSLASLATEAFF.

This chain connects TRBV7-2 to TRBJ2-7, with D perhaps TRBD1 or TRBD2 (7 bases each). This CDR3 is 14 amino acids long. Germline V gene sequence: CDR1 SGHTA, CDR2 FQGNSA. V was pared by 5 bases and J by 1 base, with 12 bases between. In nucleotides, the CDR3 is TGTGCCAGCAGCCCAGGGGGGGTGTCCTACGAGCAGTACTTC. Amino acids: CASSPGGVSYEQYF.

V gene TRBV28 combines with J gene TRBJ2-5; D remains unclear. Between the trimmed V and J ends, which lost 6 bases and 0 bases, there was a span of 11 bases. Germline V gives CDR1 MDHEN, CDR2 SYDVKM. The CDR3 covers 14 residues. The CDR3 sequence: CASRPSLHQETQYF. The CDR3 bases are TGTGCCAGCAGGCCCTCTTTACACCAAGAGACCCAGTACTTC.

This chain uses TRBV7-9 with TRBJ1-1; 7 positions agree with TRBD1. Per the germline V gene, CDR1 is SEHNR and CDR2 is FQNEAQ (reference sequence). The CDR3 covers 15 residues. Trimming took 5 bases from V and 1 from J; bases not matched to a gene: 7. The chain's CDR3 is CASSRQGGTNTEAFF. The CDR3, as DNA: TGTGCCAGCAGCCGCCAGGGGGGTACGAACACTGAAGCTTTCTTT.

The chain is built from TRBV30 and TRBJ1-5; 8 nucleotides agree with TRBD1. Per the germline V gene, CDR1 is GTSNPN and CDR2 is SVGIG (reference sequence). Trimming removed 1 base from V and 6 bases from J; junction bases left unmatched: 2. The CDR3 is 13 residues long. CDR3 bases: TGTGCCTGGAGTGGGACAGGGATTCAGCCCCAGCATTTT. Its translation is CAWSGTGIQPQHF.

The J gene is TRBJ2-7, the V gene TRBV7-9; tentatively, D is TRBD1 or TRBD2 (5 bases each). The germline gives CDR1 SEHNR, CDR2 FQNEAQ (reference sequence). This CDR3 has 16 amino acids. V gave up 0 bases and J gave up 3 bases, with 15 bases separating them. CDR3: CASSLALRGYGYEQYF. CDR3 nucleotide sequence: TGTGCCAGCAGCTTAGCGTTGAGGGGCTACGGCTACGAGCAGTACTTC. Full variable domain (outside the CDR3, taken from reference TRBV7-9 and TRBJ2-7): DTGVSQNPRHKITKRGQNVTFRCDPISEHNRLYWYRQTLGQGPEFLTYFQNEAQLEKSRLLSDRFSAERPKGSFSTLEIQRTEQGDSAMYLCASSLALRGYGYEQYFGPGTRLTVT.

The chain couples TRBV6-5 to TRBJ1-1; D gene unclear. CDR1 MNHEY and CDR2 SVGAGI come from the germline V gene. The CDR3 runs to 14 residues. V lost 2 bases to trimming and J lost 1 base, with 8 bases between them. The CDR3 loop reads CASSYGETNTEAFF. Written as DNA, the CDR3 is TGTGCCAGCAGTTACGGGGAGACGAACACTGAAGCTTTCTTT.

The gene calls are TRBV14 and TRBJ2-7, with unresolved D. The CDR3 sequence is 12 residues long. Germline CDR1 reads SGHDN; CDR2 reads FVKESK. Trimming left V 1 base short and J 3 bases short, with 4 bases between. The chain's CDR3 is CASSQVGYEQYF. The CDR3 DNA follows: TGTGCCAGCAGCCAAGTTGGCTACGAGCAGTACTTC.

The V call is TRBV14, the J call TRBJ1-4; possibly TRBD1 for D (5 bases). Germline assignment: CDR1 SGHDN and CDR2 FVKESK. V was shortened by 4 bases and J by 3 bases, with 12 bases between the two germline ends. The CDR3 totals 15 residues. The CDR3 bases are TGTGCCAGCAGCCTATGGGGCTCGGCTAATGAAAAACTGTTTTTT. Protein sequence: CASSLWGSANEKLFF.

The rearrangement joins TRBV6-1 to TRBJ1-5; TRBD1 aligns across 11 bases. Germline trimming cut 4 bases from V and 6 bases from J; bases unmatched to any gene: 8. Germline V CDR1 and CDR2: MNHNS, SASEGT. This CDR3 comprises 16 residues. As DNA, the CDR3 is TGTGCCAGCAGTGGGAACCCCGGGACAGGGGGTCAGCCCCAGCATTTT. Translating gives CASSGNPGTGGQPQHF.